A selection of T cell receptor beta chains follows, all from one sample in a study of metastatic and nonmetastatic thyroid tumors. TCRdb re-clonotyped the PCR reads via MiXCR. The data contain roughly 83,000 clones, about 15% of them singletons. The sequencing input was blood. The origin of the receptors is a female donor with papillary thyroid cancer or a benign thyroid nodule (not recorded which). Some clones in this sample may be carry-over from other donors' samples. CDR3s include the opening cysteine and the closing phenylalanine or tryptophan. A D gene is named only where the DNA matches it firmly. Some rows mark clone size as missing; the rest say once, few, many or name a class of expanded clone.

DNA,CDR3,J,D,size,V
TGTGCCAGCAGCCAAGCCCCCCAGGTAACTAACTATGGCTACACCTTC,CASSQAPQVTNYGYTF,TRBJ1-2,NA,many,TRBV4-2
TGCGCCAGCAGCTTGGGTGGGACAGCCCAAGAGACCCAGTACTTC,CASSLGGTAQETQYF,TRBJ2-5,TRBD1,few,TRBV5-1
TGTGCCAGCAGTTTATCCCCGAACACCGGGGAGCTGTTTTTT,CASSLSPNTGELFF,TRBJ2-2,NA,few,TRBV28
TGTGCCAGCAGCCCGAGGGGCGGCGCTCGCACATTCGGGGAGCTGTTTTTT,CASSPRGGARTFGELFF,TRBJ2-2,NA,NA,TRBV9
TGTGCCTGGAGCGTCCTAGCTCTTCGGACAGCCCCTGAAGCTTTCTTT,CAWSVLALRTAPEAFF,TRBJ1-1,NA,many,TRBV30
TGTGCCAGTAGTATTGAGCACCGAGTAGCCAAAAACATTCAGTACTTC,CASSIEHRVAKNIQYF,TRBJ2-4,NA,many,TRBV19
TGTGCTAGCAGCCCCCTCGAGGTATCCTACTACAATGAGCAGTTCTTC,CASSPLEVSYYNEQFF,TRBJ2-1,NA,many,TRBV7-7
TGTGCCACCGGACAGTACAATGAGCAGTTCTTC,CATGQYNEQFF,TRBJ2-1,NA,many,TRBV28
TGTGCCAGCGGGACTATCGGGGACACCGGGGAGCCGTTTTTT,CASGTIGDTGEPFF,TRBJ2-2,NA,NA,TRBV25-1
TGCGCGACGTCGGAGCAGGGGGGAAACACCATATATTTT,CATSEQGGNTIYF,TRBJ1-3,NA,many,TRBV4-1
TGTGCCAGCAGCCAAGGGCCGAGCTCCTACGAGCAGTACTTC,CASSQGPSSYEQYF,TRBJ2-7,NA,many,TRBV9
TGCAGTCCCCCGGGACAGGGGGCTTTCGGAGGTGTAGGTACGCAGTATTTT,CSPPGQGAFGGVGTQYF,TRBJ2-3,TRBD1,many,TRBV20-1